This is a list of T cell receptor beta chains from one sample in a study of neoadjuvant anti-PD-1 for oral cavity cancer. The table came from immunoSEQ multiplex PCR; TCRdb's copy has only in-frame clones and leaves some out. The sample has 13,000 to 15,000 clones, roughly two thirds seen once. The source material was PBMCs, sampled after nivolumab (anti-PD-1) treatment. Receptor source: a person aged 35-79 years with oral cavity squamous cell carcinoma. Each CDR3 is given with its conserved first and last residue. A D gene is named only where the DNA matches it firmly. A clone size is listed for some rows: how often the clone was seen (once, few, many), or a class if it is expanded.

abundance,v_gene,d_gene,j_gene,len,CDR3nt,CDR3aa
NA,TRBV9,NA,TRBJ1-1,14,TGTGCCAGCAGCGTAGAGGTCAGCGGGACTGAAGCTTTCTTT,CASSVEVSGTEAFF
once,TRBV7-6,TRBD1,TRBJ2-2,15,TGTGCCAGCAGCTCGGGACAGGGGGCAACCGGGGAGCTGTTTTTT,CASSSGQGATGELFF
NA,TRBV30,NA,TRBJ2-2,14,TGTGCCTGGAGACAATTTTCGAACACCGGGGAGCTGTTTTTT,CAWRQFSNTGELFF
NA,TRBV10-3,TRBD2,TRBJ2-7,12,TGTGCCATCTCGGGGGGGATCTACGAGCAGTACTTC,CAISGGIYEQYF
NA,TRBV7-2,TRBD1,TRBJ2-7,14,TGTGCCAGCAGCTCCGGGACAGTAGCCTACGAGCAGTACTTC,CASSSGTVAYEQYF
NA,TRBV10-3,NA,TRBJ2-5,16,TGTGCCATCAGTGAAGGGCAGGGGGGAGATGGTGAGACCCAGTACTTC,CAISEGQGGDGETQYF
NA,TRBV7-3,NA,TRBJ2-1,14,TGTGCCAGCAGCTCCGACAGCTCCTACAATGAGCAGTTCTTC,CASSSDSSYNEQFF
NA,TRBV6-1,NA,TRBJ2-7,14,TGTGCCAGCACCGTTGAGCGCGGAACCTACGAGCAGTACTTC,CASTVERGTYEQYF
NA,TRBV7-9,NA,TRBJ2-5,13,TGTGCCAGCAGCAGCAGGGGGGAAGAGACCCAGTACTTC,CASSSRGEETQYF
NA,TRBV13,NA,TRBJ2-7,13,TGTGCCAGCACCGTAAGAGGGGATTACGAGCAGTACTTC,CASTVRGDYEQYF
NA,TRBV27,NA,TRBJ2-1,14,TGTGCCAGCAGTTTAAGAGAGAGAGTCGGTGAGCAGTTCTTC,CASSLRERVGEQFF
few,TRBV5-1,NA,TRBJ2-5,14,TGCGCCAGCAGCTTCGGGAGTGGAGGGGAGACCCAGTACTTC,CASSFGSGGETQYF
NA,TRBV5-1,TRBD1,TRBJ2-5,15,TGCGCCAGCAGCTTAGGGGGGACAGGGGTGGAGACCCAGTACTTC,CASSLGGTGVETQYF
NA,TRBV11-2,TRBD1,TRBJ1-6,14,TGTGCCAGCAGCGGGACAGTCTATAATTCACCCCTCCACTTT,CASSGTVYNSPLHF
NA,TRBV7-3,TRBD1,TRBJ2-4,15,TGTGCCAGCAGTTTCACAGGGGGAGGCAAAAACATTCAGTACTTC,CASSFTGGGKNIQYF